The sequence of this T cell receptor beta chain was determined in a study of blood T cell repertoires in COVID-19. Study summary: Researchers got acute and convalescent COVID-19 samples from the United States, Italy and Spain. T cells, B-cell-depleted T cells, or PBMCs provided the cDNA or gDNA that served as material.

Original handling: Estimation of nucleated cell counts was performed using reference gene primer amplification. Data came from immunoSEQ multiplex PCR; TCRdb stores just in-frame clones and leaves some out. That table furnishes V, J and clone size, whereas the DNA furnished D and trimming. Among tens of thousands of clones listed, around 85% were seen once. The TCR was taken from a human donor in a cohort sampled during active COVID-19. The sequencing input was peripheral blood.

The CDR3 loop is CASSVTSGRTVEQFF. The CDR3 DNA reads as TGTGCCAGCAGCGTCACTAGCGGGAGAACGGTTGAGCAGTTCTTC. The J gene is TRBJ2-1, the V gene TRBV9; TRBD2 agrees at 11 bases. Germline CDR1 is SGDLS and CDR2 is YYNGEE. V dropped 2 bases and J dropped 9; count of bases not matched to a gene: 7. This CDR3 spans 15 amino acids. The full variable domain, rest sourced from reference TRBV9 and TRBJ2-1, is DSGVTQTPKHLITATGQRVTLRCSPRSGDLSVYWYQQSLDQGLQFLIQYYNGEERAKGNILERFSAQQFPDLHSELNLSSLELGDSALYFCASSVTSGRTVEQFFGPGTRLTVL.